Listed below are T cell receptor beta chains from one sample, sequenced in a study of response to subunit inactivated influenza vaccine. TCRdb processed the RT-PCR reads anew with MiXCR; each CDR3 protein has one entry. In the table there are around 520,000 distinct CDR3 sequences, about 25% of which are singletons. Sequenced here: CD4+ T cells sorted from PBMCs, sampled 4 to 6 days after vaccination. All receptors derive from a man aged 50-60 years who received an inactivated influenza vaccine. The CDR3 runs from the conserved cysteine through the conserved F or W. A D gene is named only where the DNA matches it firmly. Clone size, where shown, is once, few, many, or a class for clones that have expanded.

j_call clone_size d_call v_call cdr3_nt cdr3_aa
TRBJ2-7 - TRBD1 TRBV20-1 TGCAGTGCTAGTAGGACAGGGGAAGAGCAGTACTTC CSASRTGEEQYF
TRBJ2-7 few TRBD1 TRBV29-1 TGCAGCGTTTCCAGGGGGCTAGACGAGCAGTACTTC CSVSRGLDEQYF
TRBJ2-3 - TRBD2 TRBV20-1 TGCAGTGCTAGCGGTCTAGCGGAGCGTACAGATACGCAGTATTTT CSASGLAERTDTQYF
TRBJ2-5 - - TRBV20-1 TGCAGTGCCAGCGAGGGGGGTGAGACCCAGTACTTC CSASEGGETQYF
TRBJ2-2 - TRBD1 TRBV20-1 TGCAGTGCTAGGCCGGCAGGGGGTTTCGCCGGGGAGCTGTTTTTT CSARPAGGFAGELFF
TRBJ1-1 - - TRBV25-1 TGTGCCAGCAGTGGGAATGCTGAAGCTTTCTTT CASSGNAEAFF
TRBJ2-3 once - TRBV3-1 TGTGCCAGCAGCCAAGATCGAATATCAGATACGCAGTATTTT CASSQDRISDTQYF
TRBJ1-5 - - TRBV6-2/TRBV6-3 TGTGCCAGCAGGAAGTTGAATCAGCCCCAGCATTTT CASRKLNQPQHF
TRBJ2-2 few TRBD2 TRBV7-2 TGTGCCAGCAGCCCGAGATGGAGCGGGGGCACCGGGGAGCTGTTTTTT CASSPRWSGGTGELFF
TRBJ2-1 few TRBD1 TRBV12-3/TRBV12-4 TGTGCCAGCAGTCCGTCCCGGGACAGGAGCTCCTACAATGAGCAGTTCTTC CASSPSRDRSSYNEQFF
TRBJ2-7 - - TRBV11-2 TGTGCCAGCAGCTTAGGGGGATTATTTTCCTACGAGCAGTACTTC CASSLGGLFSYEQYF
TRBJ2-7 - - TRBV5-1 TGCGCCAGCAGCTTACCAAGGGATTACGAGCAGTACTTC CASSLPRDYEQYF
TRBJ2-1 few TRBD2 TRBV4-3 TGCGCCAGCAGCCAAGGTATGGCTAGCGGGGATAGCTCCTACAATGAGCAGTTCTTC CASSQGMASGDSSYNEQFF
TRBJ1-1 few TRBD1 TRBV7-2 TGTGCCAGCAGCGGACAGGGGGCCGGGACTGAAGCTTTCTTT CASSGQGAGTEAFF
TRBJ2-1 - TRBD1 TRBV20-1 TGCAGTGCTACCCGGACAGGGAAATACAATGAGCAGTTCTTC CSATRTGKYNEQFF
TRBJ2-7 - TRBD2 TRBV6-5 TGTGCCAGCAGTTACACGTCCGGGACTAGTCTCGACGAGCAGTACTTC CASSYTSGTSLDEQYF
TRBJ2-5 many - TRBV13 TGTGCCAGCAGCTTGCGTCTAGAGACCCAGTACTTC CASSLRLETQYF
TRBJ1-1 many - TRBV5-1 TGCGCCAGCAGCAGGTCAGCTCAATACATCATGAACACTGAAGCTTTCTTT CASSRSAQYIMNTEAFF
TRBJ2-5 few TRBD1 TRBV7-9 TGTGCCAGCAGCTTAGCATCGGGACAGGGCCCAGCGACCCAGTACTTC CASSLASGQGPATQYF
TRBJ2-7 - - TRBV6-1 TGTGCCAGCAGACGGGGCAGGGCCTCCTACGAGCAGTACTTC CASRRGRASYEQYF
TRBJ2-1 few TRBD1 TRBV6-2/TRBV6-3 TGTGCCAGCGTCTCGACAGGGGGCTCCTACAATGAGCAGTTCTTC CASVSTGGSYNEQFF
TRBJ2-7 - TRBD2 TRBV20-1 TGCAGTGCTGGTAGCGGGGGGGTCTACGAGCAGTACTTC CSAGSGGVYEQYF
TRBJ2-1 - TRBD2 TRBV6-2/TRBV6-3 TGTGCCAGCAGAAGGACACTAGCGGGGGAGCAGTTCTTC CASRRTLAGEQFF
TRBJ2-1 - - TRBV6-4 TGTGCCAGCAGTGTCGAAGGGGGGAACTACAATGAGCAGTTCTTC CASSVEGGNYNEQFF
TRBJ2-1 few TRBD1 TRBV5-1 TGCGCCAGCAGCCCACGGACAGGGGGCGCCTACAATGAGCAGTTCTTC CASSPRTGGAYNEQFF
TRBJ2-7 - - TRBV7-2 TGTGCCAGCAGCTTAATTAGGACAAACTACGAGCAGTACTTC CASSLIRTNYEQYF
TRBJ2-5 - TRBD1 TRBV7-2 TGTGCCAGCAGCAAACCACAGGGGACCGGGGAGACCCAGTACTTC CASSKPQGTGETQYF
TRBJ2-5 - - TRBV15 TGTGCCACCAGCCTCGATCCCACGACGGAGACCCAGTACTTC CATSLDPTTETQYF
TRBJ2-7 - - TRBV18 TGTGCCAGCTCACCCGACTGGGGTGGGGAGCAGTACTTC CASSPDWGGEQYF